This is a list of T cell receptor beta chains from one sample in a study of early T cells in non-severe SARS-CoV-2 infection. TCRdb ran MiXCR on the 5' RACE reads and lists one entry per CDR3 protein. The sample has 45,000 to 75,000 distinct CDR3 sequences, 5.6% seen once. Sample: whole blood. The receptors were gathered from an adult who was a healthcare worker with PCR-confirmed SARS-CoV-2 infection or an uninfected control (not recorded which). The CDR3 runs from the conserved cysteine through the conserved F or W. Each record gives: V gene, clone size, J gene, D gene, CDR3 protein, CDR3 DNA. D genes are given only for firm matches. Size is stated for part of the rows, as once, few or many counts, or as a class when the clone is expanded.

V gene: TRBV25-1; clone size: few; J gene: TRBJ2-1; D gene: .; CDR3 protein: CASAKTGDFPIEQFF; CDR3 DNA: TGTGCCAGCGCAAAAACGGGGGACTTCCCCATTGAGCAGTTCTTC
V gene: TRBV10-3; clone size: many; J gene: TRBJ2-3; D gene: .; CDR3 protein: CASSVTSIEPTTDTQYF; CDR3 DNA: TGTGCGTCTAGTGTCACTAGCATAGAACCAACCACAGATACGCAGTATTTT
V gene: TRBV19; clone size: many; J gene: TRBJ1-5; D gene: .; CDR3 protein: CASSSSEGNQPQHF; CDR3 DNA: TGTGCCAGTAGTTCCTCGGAGGGCAATCAGCCCCAGCATTTT
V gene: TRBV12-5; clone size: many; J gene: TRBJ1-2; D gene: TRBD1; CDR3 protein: CASGLYRGGAGYGYTF; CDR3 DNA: TGTGCTAGTGGTTTGTATCGAGGGGGCGCTGGCTATGGCTACACCTTC
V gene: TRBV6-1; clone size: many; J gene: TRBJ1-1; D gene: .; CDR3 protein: CASTILADTEAFF; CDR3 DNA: TGTGCCAGCACTATACTTGCCGACACTGAAGCTTTCTTT
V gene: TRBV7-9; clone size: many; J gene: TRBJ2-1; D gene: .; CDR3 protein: CASSFSGGEQFF; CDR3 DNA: TGTGCCAGCAGCTTTTCTGGGGGTGAGCAGTTCTTC
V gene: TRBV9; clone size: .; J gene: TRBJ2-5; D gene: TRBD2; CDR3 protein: CASELVAGDGGETQYF; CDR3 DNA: TGTGCCAGCGAATTAGTAGCGGGAGATGGCGGAGAGACCCAGTACTTC
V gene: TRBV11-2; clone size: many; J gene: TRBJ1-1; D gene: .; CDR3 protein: CASSLSLGVYTEAFF; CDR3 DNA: TGTGCCAGCAGCCTCAGTTTGGGGGTGTACACTGAAGCTTTCTTT
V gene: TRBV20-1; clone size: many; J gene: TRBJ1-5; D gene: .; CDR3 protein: CSSQEGEGNQPQHF; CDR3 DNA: TGCAGCTCCCAGGAGGGGGAGGGCAATCAGCCCCAGCATTTT
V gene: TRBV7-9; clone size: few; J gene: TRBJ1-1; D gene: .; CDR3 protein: CASRPPNTEAFF; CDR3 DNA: TGTGCCAGCAGACCGCCGAACACTGAAGCTTTCTTT
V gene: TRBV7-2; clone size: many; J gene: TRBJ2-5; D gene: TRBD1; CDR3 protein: CASSPRPGQGAATQYF; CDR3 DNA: TGTGCCAGCAGCCCCCGCCCGGGACAGGGGGCAGCAACCCAGTACTTC
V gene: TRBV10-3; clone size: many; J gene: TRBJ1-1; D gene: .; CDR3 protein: CAISESRGGGNTEAFF; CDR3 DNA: TGTGCCATCAGTGAGTCCAGGGGAGGAGGTAACACTGAAGCTTTCTTT
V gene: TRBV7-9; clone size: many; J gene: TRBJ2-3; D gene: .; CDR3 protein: CASSSTASTDTQYF; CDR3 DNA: TGTGCCAGCAGCTCCACGGCTAGCACAGATACGCAGTATTTT
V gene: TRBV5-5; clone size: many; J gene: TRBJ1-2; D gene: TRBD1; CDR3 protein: CASSTGTGGTGYTF; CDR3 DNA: TGTGCCAGCAGCACCGGGACAGGGGGGACTGGCTACACCTTC
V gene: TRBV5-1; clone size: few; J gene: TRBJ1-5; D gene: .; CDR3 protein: CASSRDSGANQPQHF; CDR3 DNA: TGCGCCAGCAGCCGGGACTCCGGGGCCAATCAGCCCCAGCATTTT
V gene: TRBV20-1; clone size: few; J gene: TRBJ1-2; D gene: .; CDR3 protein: CSASVTLANYGYTF; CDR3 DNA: TGCAGTGCTTCAGTCACACTCGCTAACTATGGCTACACCTTC
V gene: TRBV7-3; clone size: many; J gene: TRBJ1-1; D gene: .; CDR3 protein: CASSLLGGQAGNTEAFF; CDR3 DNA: TGTGCCAGCAGCTTATTGGGAGGGCAGGCCGGGAACACTGAAGCTTTCTTT
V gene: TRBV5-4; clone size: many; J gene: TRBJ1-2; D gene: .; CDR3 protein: CASSLAGVYGYTF; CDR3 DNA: TGTGCCAGCAGCTTGGCGGGAGTCTATGGCTACACCTTC
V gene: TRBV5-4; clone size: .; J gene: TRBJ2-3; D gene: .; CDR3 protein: CASSSPTGFSTDTQYF; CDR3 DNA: TGTGCCAGCAGCTCACCCACCGGATTCAGCACAGATACGCAGTATTTT
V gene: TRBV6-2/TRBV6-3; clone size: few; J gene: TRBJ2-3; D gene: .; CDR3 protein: CASTLEGGTDTQYF; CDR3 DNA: TGTGCCAGCACCCTCGAGGGTGGCACAGATACGCAGTATTTT